The 16 T cell receptor beta chains listed next were all sequenced from one sample in a study of shared clonotypes between healthy human individuals. Only in-frame clones appear in the TCRdb table, and some are missing; sequencing was by immunoSEQ multiplex PCR. This sample yields 400,000 or so clones, of which 90% to 98% are seen a single time; about 0.32% belongs to the top ten. The source material was memory CD8+ T cells sorted from blood. Subset given: CD45RO+ cells pooled with CCR7-negative TemRA cells. The receptors were sampled from a man younger than 45 in good health.

The rearrangement joins TRBV15 to TRBJ1-3; D remains ambiguous. CDR1 and CDR2 from the germline V gene are LNHNV and YYDKDF (reference sequence). The CDR3 has 16 residues. The V gene lost 0 bases and the J gene lost 3 bases, with 12 bases spanning the gap. CDR3 sequence (DNA): TGTGCCACCAGCAGAGATACTTTAACGATTGGAAACACCATATATTTT. It yields the protein CATSRDTLTIGNTIYF.

This sequence joins TRBV18 and TRBJ2-3; unclear D gene. Trimming cost V 3 bases and J 2 bases, with 3 bases left between them. The germline CDR1 and CDR2 sequences are KGHSH and LQKENI. The CDR3 spans 12 residues. CDR3 in amino acids: CASSPYTDTQYF. The DNA for the CDR3 is TGTGCCAGCTCACCCTACACAGATACGCAGTATTTT.

This chain uses TRBV28 with TRBJ1-3; the D is unclear. From germline, CDR1 is MDHEN and CDR2 SYDVKM. The CDR3 extends over 13 amino acids. Trimming took off 9 bases at V and 0 bases at J, with 9 bases between the two ends. The CDR3 region is CASSRSSGNTIYF. In DNA, the CDR3 is TGTGCCAGTTCACGGAGCTCTGGAAACACCATATATTTT. The full variable domain, with the rest looked up from reference TRBV28 and TRBJ1-3, is DVKVTQSSRYLVKRTGEKVFLECVQDMDHENMFWYRQDPGLGLRLIYFSYDVKMKEKGDIPEGYSVSREKKERFSLILESASTNQTSMYLCASSRSSGNTIYFGEGSWLTVV.

The chain employs TRBV20-1 and TRBJ1-2; D not certain. CDR1 and CDR2 (germline): DFQATT, SNEGSKA (reference sequence). This CDR3 is built from 10 residues. V was pared by 6 bases and J by 8 bases, with 10 bases between. The CDR3 DNA reads TGCAGTGCCACCCCGGGGGGCTACACCTTC. This translates into CSATPGGYTF.

V gene TRBV4-2 combines with J gene TRBJ2-7, with unresolved D. Germline values: CDR1 LGHNA, CDR2 YNFKEQ. V gave up 0 bases and J gave up 2 bases, with 11 bases separating them. The CDR3 is made up of 15 amino acids. The CDR3 sequence: CASSQDYVRAYEQYF. The CDR3 bases are TGTGCCAGCAGCCAAGATTACGTAAGAGCCTACGAGCAGTACTTC.

The gene calls are TRBV27 and TRBJ2-3; 9 bases map to TRBD2. This CDR3 has 19 residues. The ends lost 3 bases at V and 1 base at J; junction bases unmatched: 14. CDR1 MNHEY and CDR2 SMNVEV come from the germline V gene (reference sequence). The CDR3: CASSLRLADRSFGTDTQYF. CDR3 sequence (DNA): TGTGCCAGCAGTTTGAGACTAGCGGACCGGAGTTTCGGCACAGATACGCAGTATTTT.

The chain employs TRBV28 and TRBJ1-1; TRBD1 agrees at 9 bases. CDR1 is MDHEN, CDR2 SYDVKM, per germline. This CDR3 contains 16 residues. J gave up 0 bases and V 1 base, and 3 bases lay outside the gene matches. The CDR3 DNA reads as TGTGCCAGCAGTTTATTCACAGGGGGCTTGAACACTGAAGCTTTCTTT. It yields the protein CASSLFTGGLNTEAFF. Filled out from reference TRBV28 and TRBJ1-1, the complete variable domain reads DVKVTQSSRYLVKRTGEKVFLECVQDMDHENMFWYRQDPGLGLRLIYFSYDVKMKEKGDIPEGYSVSREKKERFSLILESASTNQTSMYLCASSLFTGGLNTEAFFGQGTRLTVV.

The V and J genes are TRBV13 and TRBJ2-1, with D tentatively TRBD2 (6 bases). The length of the CDR3 is 18 residues. The germline CDR1 and CDR2 sequences are PRHDT and FYEKMQ (reference sequence). With 5 bases removed from V and 2 bases from J, the gap between germline ends came to 22 bases. The CDR3 DNA reads TGTGCCAGCAGCCGGGGGTTTATTCGCCTCATCACCTACAATGAGCAGTTCTTC. Translation: CASSRGFIRLITYNEQFF.

The J gene is TRBJ2-7, the V gene TRBV7-2; TRBD2 is a possible D gene (6 bases). V lost 0 bases, J lost 6 bases, and 12 bases lay in between. This CDR3 is 14 amino acids long. Germline-derived CDR1 and CDR2 are SGHTA and FQGNSA. As DNA, the CDR3 is TGTGCCAGCAGCTTAGCCGGGGGAGGCTCCGAGCAGTACTTC. Protein: CASSLAGGGSEQYF.

The rearrangement uses TRBV11-2 and TRBJ2-1; TRBD1 might be the D (8 bases). V lost 4 bases to trimming and J lost 4 bases, with 17 bases between them. The CDR3 contains 16 residues. The germline CDR1 and CDR2 sequences are SGHAT and FQNNGV. The CDR3: CASSSWTGRVYNEQFF. The CDR3 bases are TGTGCCAGCAGCTCATGGACAGGGAGGGTTTACAATGAGCAGTTCTTC.

The gene calls are TRBV4-1 and TRBJ1-2; D uncertain. V lost 0 bases and J 6 bases, leaving 14 bases between the germline ends. The CDR3 covers 15 residues. CDR1 is MGHRA and CDR2 is YSYEKL in the germline V gene. This CDR3 is CASSQEAGLIHGYTF. In DNA form, the CDR3 reads TGCGCCAGCAGCCAAGAAGCAGGTCTGATACATGGCTACACCTTC.

V and J are TRBV2 and TRBJ2-5, with D perhaps matching TRBD2 (7 bases). The CDR3 loop spans 15 amino acids. CDR1 and CDR2 from the germline V gene are SNHLY and FYNNEI. V was cut by 3 bases and J by 4 bases, with 15 bases left in between. The CDR3 region has the DNA TGTGCCAGCAGTGAGGCGGGGGACATACTAGAGACCCAGTACTTC. This encodes CASSEAGDILETQYF.

The chain links TRBV7-9 to TRBJ2-5; 7 bases fit TRBD1. This CDR3 has 17 amino acids. From germline, CDR1 is SEHNR and CDR2 FQNEAQ (reference sequence). J gave up 1 base and V 6 bases, and 14 bases lay outside the gene matches. DNA of the CDR3: TGTGCCAGCAGATTTACCTCCTCGACAGGGATCCAAGAGACCCAGTACTTC. Protein product: CASRFTSSTGIQETQYF.

The chain couples TRBV19 to TRBJ2-1; 8 bases are shared with TRBD2. With 3 bases clipped from V and 12 bases from J, the junction kept 4 bases outside the gene matches. CDR1 is LNHDA, CDR2 SQIVND, per germline (reference sequence). The CDR3 sequence is 12 residues long. In nucleotides, the CDR3 is TGTGCCAGTAGTATCTCGGGAGGGATGCAGTTCTTC. Its translation is CASSISGGMQFF.

The chain is built from TRBV5-1 and TRBJ1-2; no reliable D call. Germline V gives CDR1 SGHRS, CDR2 YFSETQ. The ends were cut back, 0 bases at V and 4 bases at J, with 13 bases in the middle. The CDR3 is 15 amino acids. This CDR3 reads CASSLGTVGFYGYTF. The CDR3 DNA sequence: TGCGCCAGCAGCTTGGGTACAGTAGGGTTCTATGGCTACACCTTC. The full variable domain, completed using reference TRBV5-1 and TRBJ1-2, is KAGVTQTPRYLIKTRGQQVTLSCSPISGHRSVSWYQQTPGQGLQFLFEYFSETQRNKGNFPGRFSGRQFSNSRSEMNVSTLELGDSALYLCASSLGTVGFYGYTFGSGTRLTVV.

This clone appeared a few times. The chain is built from TRBV7-9 and TRBJ2-1, with TRBD2 identical over 11 bases. Germline V gene data show CDR1 as SEHNR and CDR2 as FQNEAQ (reference sequence). Germline trimming cut 6 bases from V and 6 bases from J; bases unmatched to any gene: 1. The CDR3 spans 13 residues. CDR3 nucleotides: TGTGCCAGCAGGACTAGCGGGGCCAATGAGCAGTTCTTC. It is translated as CASRTSGANEQFF.